This T cell receptor beta chain comes out of a study of vaccination effects on CD4 cells after COVID-19. Between days 9 and 11 of culture, CD4+ T cells were separated out. The protocol was immunoSEQ multiplex PCR, while the TCRdb copy is restricted to in-frame clones and leaves out a portion. The sample yields 40,000 to 60,000 clones, approximately 74% seen once. In its sample, this clone was seen a few times. Its antigen is unidentified. The sample consisted of CD4+ T cells from PBMCs cultured without peptide, taken before COVID-19 vaccination. This TCR derives from a human donor who had a prior SARS-CoV-2 infection.

This CDR3 is CASSEVGAFF. The CDR3 DNA is TGTGCCAGCAGCGAGGTGGGGGCTTTCTTT. The chain is built from TRBV2 and TRBJ1-1; no firm D call. Per the germline V gene, CDR1 is SNHLY and CDR2 is FYNNEI. CDR3 length: 10 amino acids. V lost 6 bases and J 11 bases, leaving 10 bases between the germline ends.